Listed below are T cell receptor beta chains from one sample, sequenced in a study of somatic mutations in cytotoxic T cells in rheumatoid arthritis. Measured with immunoSEQ multiplex PCR; TCRdb has only the in-frame clones, and not every one. The table lists approximately 30,000 clones, around 86% of them singletons. The specimen was CD8+ T cells sorted from blood. The receptor source for this set is an adult with rheumatoid arthritis. The CDR3 runs from the conserved cysteine through the conserved F or W. A D gene is named only where the DNA matches it firmly. Size is stated for part of the rows, as once, few or many counts, or as a class when the clone is expanded.

CDR3	DNA	D	V	J	size
CASSFADRVGEKLFF	TGTGCCAGCAGCTTCGCTGACAGGGTAGGGGAAAAACTGTTTTTT	TRBD1	TRBV7-8	TRBJ1-4	-
CASSPRTGANNSPLHF	TGTGCCAGCAGCCCACGGACAGGGGCCAATAATTCACCCCTCCACTTT	TRBD1	TRBV9	TRBJ1-6	few
CASSLGTSGIAKNIQYF	TGTGCCAGCAGCTTAGGGACTAGCGGAATAGCCAAAAACATTCAGTACTTC	TRBD2	TRBV11-2	TRBJ2-4	-
CAWSVAVGGTQYF	TGTGCCTGGAGTGTAGCGGTAGGAGGGACCCAGTACTTC	-	TRBV30	TRBJ2-5	-
CASSDRAGGTDTQYF	TGTGCCAGCAGTGACAGGGCGGGAGGCACAGATACGCAGTATTTT	TRBD2	TRBV6-4	TRBJ2-3	medium-sized
CASTSGAGSGQYF	TGTGCCAGCACCTCCGGGGCGGGGAGCGGGCAGTATTTT	-	TRBV7-9	TRBJ2-3	-
CASSFNYEQYF	TGTGCCAGCAGCTTTAACTACGAGCAGTACTTC	-	TRBV7-9	TRBJ2-7	-
CASSVASTGTGNTEAFF	TGTGCCAGCAGCGTAGCTAGCACAGGGACGGGGAACACTGAAGCTTTCTTT	-	TRBV9	TRBJ1-1	-
CASSLGERSTDTQYF	TGTGCCAGCAGCTTAGGGGAACGGAGCACAGATACGCAGTATTTT	-	TRBV11-2	TRBJ2-3	-
CASSLAPGFNYGYTF	TGCGCCAGCAGCTTGGCACCGGGTTTTAACTATGGCTACACCTTC	-	TRBV5-1	TRBJ1-2	-
CASSLSPGQQNYGYTF	TGTGCCAGCAGCTTATCCCCGGGACAGCAGAACTATGGCTACACCTTC	TRBD1	TRBV11-2	TRBJ1-2	once
CASSGRNYEQYF	TGTGCCAGCAGTGGGCGGAACTACGAGCAGTACTTC	-	TRBV2	TRBJ2-7	-
CASSQTRAPGTVFNEKLFF	TGCGCCAGCAGCCAAACGCGGGCCCCAGGGACAGTCTTTAATGAAAAACTGTTTTTT	TRBD1	TRBV4-3	TRBJ1-4	-
CASSFRDRELPDTQYF	TGTGCCAGCAGCTTCCGGGACAGGGAGTTGCCAGATACGCAGTATTTT	TRBD1	TRBV11-2	TRBJ2-3	-
CASSVSPGGRAHEQFF	TGTGCCAGCAGCGTATCGCCGGGCGGGAGGGCACATGAGCAGTTCTTC	TRBD2	TRBV9	TRBJ2-1	-
CASSISLAVYNEQFF	TGTGCCAGTAGTATCTCGCTAGCGGTTTACAATGAGCAGTTCTTC	TRBD2	TRBV19	TRBJ2-1	-
CASSLLTNTEAFF	TGTGCCAGCAGCTTGTTGACAAACACTGAAGCTTTCTTT	-	TRBV5-4	TRBJ1-1	-
CASSLTGGGTEAFF	TGTGCCAGCAGCCTCACAGGGGGAGGCACTGAAGCTTTCTTT	TRBD1	TRBV7-6	TRBJ1-1	once
CASSAGASGVYEQYF	TGTGCCAGCAGCGCAGGGGCTAGCGGGGTCTACGAGCAGTACTTC	TRBD2	TRBV9	TRBJ2-7	-
CASSVTGGDEQYF	TGTGCCAGCAGCGTGACAGGGGGCGACGAGCAGTACTTC	TRBD1	TRBV9	TRBJ2-7	-
CASSPRTGGQPQHF	TGTGCCAGCAGCCCACGGACAGGGGGACAGCCCCAGCATTTT	TRBD1	TRBV7-8	TRBJ1-5	few
CASSVAGGSTDTQYF	TGCGCCAGCAGCGTAGCGGGGGGGAGCACAGATACGCAGTATTTT	TRBD2	TRBV5-1	TRBJ2-3	-
CASSLPPTGRTGKREQFF	TGTGCCAGCAGTTTACCCCCTACAGGCCGGACAGGAAAAAGGGAGCAGTTCTTC	TRBD1	TRBV28	TRBJ2-1	-
CAITPGQGKTGELFF	TGTGCCATCACTCCGGGACAGGGGAAAACCGGGGAGCTGTTTTTT	TRBD1	TRBV10-3	TRBJ2-2	-
CASRIGTGGNTIYF	TGTGCCAGCCGGATTGGGACAGGGGGAAACACCATATATTTT	TRBD1	TRBV28	TRBJ1-3	-
CASSVVGPSSTDTQYF	TGTGCCAGCAGCGTAGTTGGACCCTCCAGCACAGATACGCAGTATTTT	-	TRBV9	TRBJ2-3	once
CAWSSSGYNQPQHF	TGTGCCTGGAGTAGCTCAGGATACAATCAGCCCCAGCATTTT	-	TRBV30	TRBJ1-5	-
CASSLDGTGYGYTF	TGTGCCAGCAGCTTGGATGGGACAGGGTATGGCTACACCTTC	TRBD1	TRBV7-3	TRBJ1-2	-
CASSLDLPGAPTYGYTF	TGTGCCAGCAGCTTAGATCTCCCGGGGGCCCCGACCTATGGCTACACCTTC	-	TRBV11-3	TRBJ1-2	few
CASIGSAQETQYF	TGTGCCAGCATCGGCAGTGCCCAAGAGACCCAGTACTTC	-	TRBV6-5	TRBJ2-5	-
CASSADSQPAYEQYF	TGTGCCAGCAGCGCGGACAGCCAGCCCGCCTACGAGCAGTACTTC	-	TRBV11-3	TRBJ2-7	-
CSASKGGEQFF	TGCAGTGCTAGTAAGGGCGGGGAGCAGTTCTTC	-	TRBV20-1	TRBJ2-1	-
CASSVNYKGSGDTQYF	TGTGCCAGCAGCGTCAATTACAAGGGGTCGGGGGATACGCAGTATTTT	-	TRBV7-6	TRBJ2-3	-
CASSEKDNTEAFF	TGTGCCAGCAGTGAAAAGGACAACACTGAAGCTTTCTTT	-	TRBV6-1	TRBJ1-1	-
CASSFSLLSARGYTF	TGTGCCAGCAGCTTCTCGTTGTTGTCAGCTCGTGGCTACACCTTC	-	TRBV7-9	TRBJ1-2	few
CASSGGFF	TGTGCCAGCAGTGGAGGGTTCTTC	-	TRBV2	TRBJ2-1	-
CASNDISGPYEQYF	TGTGCCAGCAACGATATAAGCGGGCCCTACGAGCAGTACTTC	-	TRBV9	TRBJ2-7	-
CASSRGTENEQFF	TGTGCCAGCAGTCGCGGGACGGAGAATGAGCAGTTCTTC	-	TRBV6-4	TRBJ2-1	-
CASSPPDGPYGYTF	TGTGCCAGCTCACCACCGGACGGGCCCTATGGCTACACCTTC	-	TRBV18	TRBJ1-2	few
CSATEVGGPQHF	TGCAGCGCCACGGAGGTGGGTGGGCCCCAGCATTTT	-	TRBV29-1	TRBJ1-5	-
CASSPGAGGGPQHF	TGTGCCAGCAGCCCCGGGGCAGGAGGTGGGCCCCAGCATTTT	-	TRBV9	TRBJ1-5	-
CASSLLYMNTEAFF	TGTGCCAGCAGCTTGCTCTATATGAACACTGAAGCTTTCTTT	-	TRBV5-6	TRBJ1-1	few
CASSLNTGELFF	TGTGCCAGCAGCTTAAACACCGGGGAGCTGTTTTTT	-	TRBV5-6	TRBJ2-2	-
CASSLGRTTDTQYF	TGTGCCAGCAGCTTGGGGCGGACTACAGATACGCAGTATTTT	-	TRBV5-4	TRBJ2-3	-
CASRDEGYEQYF	TGTGCCAGTAGGGACGAGGGATACGAGCAGTACTTC	-	TRBV19	TRBJ2-7	-
CASSGRGAFF	TGTGCCAGCAGTGGGCGTGGGGCTTTCTTT	-	TRBV6-1	TRBJ1-1	-
CASSYGRTRTYEQYF	TGTGCCAGCAGCTACGGGCGGACCAGGACCTACGAGCAGTACTTC	-	TRBV6-5	TRBJ2-7	-
CASSSWDFRPYNEQFF	TGTGCCAGCAGCTCCTGGGACTTCCGTCCCTACAATGAGCAGTTCTTC	-	TRBV7-9	TRBJ2-1	-
CASSPGLRPSTDTQYF	TGTGCCAGCAGCCCCGGGTTGCGTCCTAGCACAGATACGCAGTATTTT	-	TRBV7-2	TRBJ2-3	-
CASSFWGPGEQFF	TGTGCCAGCAGCTTTTGGGGGCCCGGTGAGCAGTTCTTC	-	TRBV11-3	TRBJ2-1	-
CASSPEGPGQGNEQFF	TGTGCCAGCAGCCCAGAAGGACCGGGACAGGGGAATGAGCAGTTCTTC	TRBD1	TRBV7-7	TRBJ2-1	-
CASSIRDSVYEQYF	TGTGCCAGTAGTATAAGAGACTCAGTCTACGAGCAGTACTTC	-	TRBV19	TRBJ2-7	-
CASSYPPDRGYNEQFF	TGTGCCAGCAGCTACCCCCCGGACAGGGGCTACAATGAGCAGTTCTTC	TRBD1	TRBV5-6	TRBJ2-1	-
CASSEALIQTLENTIYF	TGTGCCAGCAGTGAAGCGCTTATTCAGACTTTGGAAAACACCATATATTTT	-	TRBV6-1	TRBJ1-3	-
CASSLVTGLQETQYF	TGTGCCAGCAGCTTAGTAACAGGGCTACAAGAGACCCAGTACTTC	-	TRBV7-9	TRBJ2-5	-
CASSIASPNYEQYF	TGTGCCAGTAGTATCGCTAGCCCCAACTACGAGCAGTACTTC	-	TRBV19	TRBJ2-7	-
CASSSDRGPMNTEAFF	TGCGCCAGCAGCTCGGACAGGGGCCCCATGAACACTGAAGCTTTCTTT	TRBD1	TRBV5-1	TRBJ1-1	-
CASSLGQGYNEQFF	TGTGCCAGCAGCTTGGGACAGGGATACAATGAGCAGTTCTTC	TRBD1	TRBV5-6	TRBJ2-1	-
CASSFTSGGRTDTQYF	TGTGCCAGCAGCTTTACTAGCGGGGGGCGGACAGATACGCAGTATTTT	TRBD2	TRBV5-6	TRBJ2-3	once
CASSRLAGANNEQFF	TGTGCCAGCAGTAGACTAGCGGGGGCAAACAATGAGCAGTTCTTC	TRBD2	TRBV6-1	TRBJ2-1	-